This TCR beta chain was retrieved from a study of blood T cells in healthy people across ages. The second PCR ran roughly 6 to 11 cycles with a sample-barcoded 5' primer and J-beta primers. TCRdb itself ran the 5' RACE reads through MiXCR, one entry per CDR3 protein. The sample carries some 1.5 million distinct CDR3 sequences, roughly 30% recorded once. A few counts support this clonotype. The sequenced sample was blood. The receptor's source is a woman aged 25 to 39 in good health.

CDR3 protein: CASSLERGSNQPQHF. In DNA form, the CDR3 reads TGTGCCAGCAGCTTAGAACGGGGGAGCAATCAGCCCCAGCATTTT. The V call is TRBV7-8, the J call TRBJ1-5, with a tentative D call TRBD1 (5 bases). From germline, CDR1 is SGHVS and CDR2 FQNEAQ. The CDR3 has 15 residues. V dropped 1 base and J dropped 1 base, with 8 bases sitting between them.